This T cell receptor beta chain derives from a study of blood T cell repertoires in COVID-19. Study-level background: There were acute and convalescent COVID-19 samples, and they came from the United States, Italy and Spain. Sources were T cells, B-cell-depleted T cells, or PBMCs; the material itself was cDNA or gDNA.

How the authors handled the data: How many nucleated cells were present was estimated from reference gene primer amplification. TCRdb keeps only in-frame clones here, not all; method: immunoSEQ multiplex PCR. V and J calls and clone size follow that table, whereas D and trimming were derived from the DNA. Of roughly 150,000 clones listed, around 82% are singletons. The J segment lost 4 bases and the V segment lost 3 bases, leaving 7 bases of the junction unmatched. Germline V CDR1 and CDR2: SGHRS, YFSETQ. The CDR3 covers 16 residues. V is TRBV5-1 and J is TRBJ1-6; 7 nucleotides match TRBD1. The receptor was isolated from a man in his 60s with active or convalescent COVID-19. Material for sequencing was peripheral blood. This CDR3 reads CASSYTGAGYNSPLHF. The CDR3 bases are TGCGCCAGCAGCTATACAGGGGCCGGATATAATTCACCCCTCCACTTT.